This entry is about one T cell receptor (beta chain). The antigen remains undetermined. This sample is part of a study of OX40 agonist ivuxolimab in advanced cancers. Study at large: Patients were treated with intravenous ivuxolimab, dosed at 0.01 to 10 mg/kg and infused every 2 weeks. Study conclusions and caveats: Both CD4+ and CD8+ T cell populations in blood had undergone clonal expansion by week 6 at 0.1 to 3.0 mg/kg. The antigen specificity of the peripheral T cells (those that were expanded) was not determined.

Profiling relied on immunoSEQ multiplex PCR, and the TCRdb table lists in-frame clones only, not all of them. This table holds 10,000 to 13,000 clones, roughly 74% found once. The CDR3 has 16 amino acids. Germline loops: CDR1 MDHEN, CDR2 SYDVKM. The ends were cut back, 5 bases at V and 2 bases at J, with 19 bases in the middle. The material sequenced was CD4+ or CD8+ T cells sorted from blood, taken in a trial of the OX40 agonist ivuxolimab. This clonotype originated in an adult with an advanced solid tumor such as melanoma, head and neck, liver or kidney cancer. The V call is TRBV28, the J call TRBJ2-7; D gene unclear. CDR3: CASSTPLVPKAYEQYF. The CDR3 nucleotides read TGTGCCAGCAGTACACCGCTAGTTCCAAAGGCCTACGAGCAGTACTTC. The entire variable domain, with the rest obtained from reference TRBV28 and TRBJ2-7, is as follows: DVKVTQSSRYLVKRTGEKVFLECVQDMDHENMFWYRQDPGLGLRLIYFSYDVKMKEKGDIPEGYSVSREKKERFSLILESASTNQTSMYLCASSTPLVPKAYEQYFGPGTRLTVT.